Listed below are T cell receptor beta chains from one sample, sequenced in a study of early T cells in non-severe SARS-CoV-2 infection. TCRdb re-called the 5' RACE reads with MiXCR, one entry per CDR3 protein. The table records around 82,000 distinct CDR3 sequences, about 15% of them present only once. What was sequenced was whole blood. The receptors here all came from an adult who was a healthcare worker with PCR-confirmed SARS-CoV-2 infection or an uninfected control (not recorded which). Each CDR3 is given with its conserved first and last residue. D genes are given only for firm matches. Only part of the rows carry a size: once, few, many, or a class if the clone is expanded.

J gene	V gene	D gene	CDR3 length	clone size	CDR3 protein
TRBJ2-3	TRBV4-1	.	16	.	CASSQDGTRGTDTQYF
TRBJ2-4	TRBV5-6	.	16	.	CASSLRGVIAKNIQYF
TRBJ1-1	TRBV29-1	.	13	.	CSVEILGGTEAFF
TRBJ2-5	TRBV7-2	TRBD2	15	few	CASSQQAGGRETQYF
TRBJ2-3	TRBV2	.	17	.	CASRSSTIFTSTDTQYF
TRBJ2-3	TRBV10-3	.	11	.	CATAISNTQYF
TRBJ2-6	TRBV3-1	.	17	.	CASSQALVGQGANVLTF
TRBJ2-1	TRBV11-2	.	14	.	CVSSFPGRNNEQFF
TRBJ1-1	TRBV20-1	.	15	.	CSARDAGGRKAEAFF
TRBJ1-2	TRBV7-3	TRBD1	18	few	CASSPDPIPLGQGSGYTF
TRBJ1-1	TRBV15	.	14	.	CATSARGAVTEAFF
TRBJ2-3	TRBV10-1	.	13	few	CASSATSTDTQYF
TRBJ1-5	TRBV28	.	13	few	CASSFQPNQPQHF
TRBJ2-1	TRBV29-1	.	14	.	CSTAAQSSYNEQFF